The next 18 T cell receptor beta chains were all read from a single sample in a study of T cells after yellow fever vaccination (dated by TCRdb to about 2019). The treatment or condition label of this sample denotes: live attenuated yellow fever vaccine strain. Library preparation employed 5' RACE. Reads for this sample came from an Illumina HiSeq 2500. Starting from the raw public reads, TCRdb applied fastp trimming at Q25, assembled clones with MiXCR and retained in-frame beta chains. Rows are unified per CDR3 protein, each entry keeping the most common DNA and genes. Present in this sample are some 560,000 distinct CDR3 sequences, approximately 16% of which were seen just once. The top ten constitute roughly a sixth of the sample. The source material was PBMCs, sampled about 5 days after the first yellow fever vaccination. These receptors all come from a young man who received the YFV17D yellow fever vaccine.

This clonotype was observed at least ten times. The genes are TRBV7-2 and TRBJ1-1; no firm D call. Looked up from germline, CDR1 is SGHTA and CDR2 is FQGNSA. Trimming left V 4 bases short and J 3 bases short, with 12 bases between. The CDR3 runs 14 residues. The CDR3 loop is CASSSPGGYTEAFF. The CDR3 bases are TGTGCCAGCAGCTCGCCAGGCGGTTACACTGAAGCTTTCTTT.

This clonotype was observed at least ten times. The gene calls are TRBV7-9 and TRBJ2-1; 10 bases match TRBD2. Germline CDR1 is SEHNR and CDR2 is FQNEAQ (reference sequence). This CDR3 region has 15 residues. Unmatched junction bases numbered 7, after V lost 3 bases and J lost 8 bases. The CDR3 here is CASSLKRGGLDEQFF. The DNA for the CDR3 is TGTGCCAGCAGCTTGAAGCGGGGGGGCCTCGATGAGCAGTTCTTC. Complete variable domain (other parts from reference TRBV7-9 and TRBJ2-1): DTGVSQNPRHKITKRGQNVTFRCDPISEHNRLYWYRQTLGQGPEFLTYFQNEAQLEKSRLLSDRFSAERPKGSFSTLEIQRTEQGDSAMYLCASSLKRGGLDEQFFGPGTRLTVL.

In this sample, this clonotype turned up a few times. The chain combines TRBV14 with TRBJ2-2; tentative D call: TRBD2 (5 bases). Germline CDR1 reads SGHDN; CDR2 reads FVKESK. The germline V and J ends were trimmed by 0 bases and 2 bases, with 16 bases remaining between them. The CDR3 extends over 18 amino acids. DNA of the CDR3: TGTGCCAGCAGCCAAGATTTCGGAGGACGCCTTAACACCGGGGAGCTGTTTTTT. Protein: CASSQDFGGRLNTGELFF.

This clonotype was counted a few times. The V and J genes are TRBV6-1 and TRBJ1-6; unclear D gene. From germline, CDR1 is MNHNS and CDR2 SASEGT. V was cut by 6 bases and J by 5 bases, with 17 bases left in between. The CDR3 is 16 amino acids. The CDR3 DNA sequence: TGTGCCAGCAGGCCGGCCCTCGGGCCCGATAATTCACCCCTCCACTTT. Protein: CASRPALGPDNSPLHF.

This clonotype was picked up a small number of times. CDR3 region: CASSPPDRKWEAFF. The CDR3 bases are TGTGCCAGCAGCCCGCCAGACAGGAAATGGGAAGCTTTCTTT. The genes are TRBV7-9 and TRBJ1-1, with D possibly matching TRBD1 (6 bases). The length of the CDR3 is 14 residues. V lost 5 bases and J lost 8, with 18 bases in between. The germline gives CDR1 SEHNR, CDR2 FQNEAQ (reference sequence).

The genes are TRBV5-6 and TRBJ2-6; D unresolved. V was clipped by 2 bases and J by 1 base, with 16 bases between them. Germline CDR1 SGHDT, CDR2 YYEEEE. This CDR3 has 18 residues. Written as DNA, the CDR3 is TGTGCCAGCAGCTTTTCATTTGGGGAAAGGTCTGGGGCCAACGTCCTGACTTTC. Protein sequence: CASSFSFGERSGANVLTF.

This clonotype was detected a few times. This chain connects TRBV5-6 to TRBJ1-5; D not resolved. CDR1 is SGHDT, CDR2 YYEEEE, per germline. The length of the CDR3 is 14 residues. The V end was cut by 2 bases, the J end by 3 bases, with 9 bases between. In DNA, the CDR3 is TGTGCCAGCAGCTTTAGTACAAACAATCAGCCCCAGCATTTT. This codes for CASSFSTNNQPQHF.

V and J are TRBV19 and TRBJ2-7, with D unclear. The CDR3 spans 12 residues. The V and J ends lost 5 bases and 3 bases respectively, with 8 bases between them. Germline V lookup: CDR1 LNHDA, CDR2 SQIVND (reference sequence). CDR3 loop: CASSVPGYEQYF. The CDR3 nucleotides read TGTGCCAGTAGTGTACCGGGCTACGAGCAGTACTTC.

The DNA for the CDR3 is TGCGCCAGCAGCCGAGAACTAGGTGAGCAGTTCTTC. Translated, it gives CASSRELGEQFF. This chain uses TRBV4-3 with TRBJ2-1; tentative D call: TRBD2 (5 bases). From germline, CDR1 is LGHNA and CDR2 YSLEER. CDR3 size: 12 residues. Trimming took off 4 bases at V and 9 bases at J, with 10 bases between the two ends.

This clonotype was observed a few times. The chain links TRBV28 to TRBJ1-1, with D possibly being TRBD1 (5 bases). The CDR3 totals 12 residues. V shed 6 bases and J shed 5 bases, with 10 bases lying between them. Germline V gene sequence: CDR1 MDHEN, CDR2 SYDVKM. CDR3 sequence (DNA): TGTGCCAGCAGGGGGCTGGTAACTGAAGCTTTCTTT. As protein: CASRGLVTEAFF.

This clonotype was observed a few times. The J gene is TRBJ2-3, the V gene TRBV24-1; no clear D. CDR1 and CDR2 (germline): KGHDR, SFDVKD. The CDR3 is 11 amino acids. Between the trimmed V and J ends, which lost 7 bases and 2 bases, there was a span of 3 bases. CDR3 bases: TGTGCCACCAGCCACACAGATACGCAGTATTTT. Translated, it gives CATSHTDTQYF.

This clonotype was picked up a small number of times. The rearrangement uses TRBV24-1 and TRBJ2-2; perhaps TRBD2 as D (6 bases). CDR1 and CDR2 from the germline V gene are KGHDR and SFDVKD. Trimming stripped 4 bases from V and 1 base from J, with 12 bases between. The CDR3 totals 16 residues. CDR3 nucleotide sequence: TGTGCCACCAGTGACCCCCTGCGGGGGAACACCGGGGAGCTGTTTTTT. As protein: CATSDPLRGNTGELFF.

This clonotype has a handful of counts. The chain is built from TRBV15 and TRBJ2-3, with 7 positions matching TRBD2. J gave up 5 bases and V 3 bases, and 8 bases lay outside the gene matches. Germline V CDR1 and CDR2: LNHNV, YYDKDF (reference sequence). CDR3 length equals 15 residues. CDR3 sequence (DNA): TGTGCCACCAGCAGGGGGGGGGGAGCAATAGATACGCAGTATTTT. As protein: CATSRGGGAIDTQYF. The variable domain in full, completed from reference TRBV15 and TRBJ2-3, reads DAMVIQNPRYQVTQFGKPVTLSCSQTLNHNVMYWYQQKSSQAPKLLFHYYDKDFNNEADTPDNFQSRRPNTSFCFLDIRSPGLGDTAMYLCATSRGGGAIDTQYFGPGTRLTVL.

V is TRBV25-1 and J is TRBJ1-3; no firm D call. Trimming removed 5 bases at V and 4 bases at J, with 27 bases between. Germline loops: CDR1 MGHDK, CDR2 SYGVNS. There are 19 residues in the CDR3. The CDR3 sequence is CASSPLRYDTLRSGNTIYF. CDR3 sequence (DNA): TGTGCCAGCAGTCCTTTGCGATACGATACGCTCCGTTCGGGAAACACCATATATTTT. Full variable domain (remainder filled in from reference TRBV25-1 and TRBJ1-3): EADIYQTPRYLVIGTGKKITLECSQTMGHDKMYWYQQDPGMELHLIHYSYGVNSTEKGDLSSESTVSRIRTEHFPLTLESARPSHTSQYLCASSPLRYDTLRSGNTIYFGEGSWLTVV.

This clonotype has a handful of counts. The rearrangement uses TRBV29-1 and TRBJ2-2; D not resolved. V gave up 1 base and J gave up 1 base, with 1 base separating them. The germline CDR1 and CDR2 sequences are SQVTM and ANQGSEA. The CDR3 is 12 residues long. CDR3 coding DNA: TGCAGCGTTGAAGGGAACACCGGGGAGCTGTTTTTT. This sequence encodes CSVEGNTGELFF.

This clonotype was seen a few times. The CDR3 here is CASSLAPGQGRSPYEQYF. CDR3 DNA sequence: TGTGCCAGCAGCTTAGCGCCGGGACAGGGGCGTTCTCCCTACGAGCAGTACTTC. The chain carries TRBV7-8 and TRBJ2-7; 10 bases agree with TRBD1. Germline V gene sequence: CDR1 SGHVS, CDR2 FQNEAQ. The CDR3 spans 18 residues. V lost 0 bases, J lost 2 bases, and 10 bases stayed unmatched.

The rearrangement links TRBV27 to TRBJ2-2; 9 nucleotides match TRBD2. The CDR3 is 17 amino acids. CDR1 and CDR2 from the germline V gene are MNHEY and SMNVEV (reference sequence). Trimming removed 3 bases from V and 6 bases from J; junction bases left unmatched: 11. Written as DNA, the CDR3 is TGTGCCAGCAGTTTCCTCCCGCGGGGGGGCCCTTCCGGGGAGCTGTTTTTT. Its protein product is CASSFLPRGGPSGELFF.

This clonotype has only a few counts. The rearrangement joins TRBV20-1 to TRBJ2-2; 11 bases are a match to TRBD2. The ends lost 3 bases at V and 7 bases at J; junction bases unmatched: 7. Per the germline V gene, CDR1 is DFQATT and CDR2 is SNEGSKA (reference sequence). CDR3 length: 15 amino acids. DNA for the CDR3: TGCAGTGCTAGCTTAGCGGGGGGGCCGTTCGGGGAGCTGTTTTTT. Its protein is CSASLAGGPFGELFF.